Sequencing of this TCR beta chain was carried out in a study of control samples from healthy donors and cancer patients (dated by TCRdb to the early 2020s). The library came from the immunoSEQ multiplex PCR assay. TCRdb holds this immuneACCESS table with in-frame rearrangements only. Some clones are missing; in checked studies, unresolved V genes explain under half, and the rest has no known cause. For this sample there are about 110,000 clones; around 89% appear just once. The ten biggest clones cover around 17% of the sample. Taken from the germline V gene, the CDR1 and CDR2 loops are SGHTA and FQGTGA. Reading from cysteine to phenylalanine, the CDR3 counts 15 amino acids. The CDR3 DNA has 45 bases and is translated from base 1. V lost 9 bases and J lost 3 bases, and the count of bases not matched to a germline gene is 12. With respect to this clone: No antigen is known for it. The record has no base qualities; no much larger clone is one base away.

The sequence links TRBV7-3 to TRBJ2-3; 7 junctional bases match TRBD2. Specimen: blood. The sequence was obtained from a woman aged 45-65 years in good health. The CDR3 region has the sequence CASSKGGRRTDTQYF. The nucleotide sequence reads as follows: TGTGCCAGTAGCAAGGGCGGGAGACGGACAGATACGCAGTATTTT.